The rows below give T cell receptor beta chains drawn from one sample of a study of quantifying T cell responses using KT2 cells. TCRdb re-analysed the UMI-ligation and nested PCR reads in MiXCR, keeping a single row per CDR3 protein. This table holds 25,000 to 40,000 distinct CDR3 sequences, 10% found once. Material for sequencing was PBMCs spiked with cells of the T cell clone KT2. The receptors were gathered from a human donor. Each CDR3 is given with its conserved first and last residue. The D gene is left open where the match is weak. Only part of the rows carry a size: once, few, many, or a class if the clone is expanded.

size	D	V	J	CDR3	DNA
many	-	TRBV28	TRBJ2-1	CASSLVYNEQFF	TGTGCCAGCAGCCTGGTATACAATGAGCAGTTCTTC
-	-	TRBV27	TRBJ1-3	CASSSTISGNTIYF	TGTGCCAGCAGTTCCACCATCTCTGGAAACACCATATATTTT
few	TRBD2	TRBV20-1	TRBJ2-5	CSARGASGGFQETQYF	TGCAGTGCTAGGGGTGCGAGCGGGGGATTTCAAGAGACCCAGTACTTC
few	-	TRBV10-3	TRBJ1-1	CAIQVGDGTEAFF	TGTGCCATTCAAGTTGGGGACGGCACTGAAGCTTTCTTT
many	TRBD1	TRBV2	TRBJ1-1	CASTVGTVNTEAFF	TGTGCCAGCACAGTCGGGACAGTGAACACTGAAGCTTTCTTT
many	-	TRBV5-1	TRBJ1-2	CASSLEPGAVYGYTF	TGCGCCAGCAGCTTGGAGCCGGGGGCCGTCTATGGCTACACCTTC
-	-	TRBV12-3/TRBV12-4	TRBJ1-5	CASSLARDGNNQPQHF	TGTGCCAGCAGTTTAGCGCGGGACGGAAATAATCAGCCCCAGCATTTT
-	-	TRBV10-3	TRBJ2-1	CAISEYQRLSSYNEQFF	TGTGCCATCAGTGAGTACCAGCGGCTGAGCTCCTACAATGAGCAGTTCTTC
-	TRBD1	TRBV6-5	TRBJ1-1	CASSRQFKGARGTEAFF	TGTGCCAGCAGCCGCCAGTTTAAGGGGGCTAGGGGAACTGAAGCTTTCTTT
many	-	TRBV27	TRBJ2-7	CASSLRLATYEQYF	TGTGCCAGCAGTTTAAGGCTTGCTACCTACGAGCAGTACTTC
many	-	TRBV30	TRBJ2-1	CAWSPPTGSEQFF	TGTGCCTGGAGTCCCCCAACAGGGAGTGAGCAGTTCTTC
many	-	TRBV18	TRBJ1-1	CASSPPNGNTEAFF	TGTGCCAGCTCACCACCGAATGGAAACACTGAAGCTTTCTTT
-	TRBD2	TRBV20-1	TRBJ2-4	CSALAGGSNIQYF	TGCAGTGCCCTAGCGGGAGGATCGAACATTCAGTACTTC
many	-	TRBV20-1	TRBJ2-1	CSATGRGATYNEQFF	TGCAGTGCGACCGGAAGGGGGGCCACCTACAATGAGCAGTTCTTC